This T cell receptor beta chain was captured by sequencing in a study of cytomegalovirus exposure and HLA in healthy donors. Findings and limits, study-wide: Most TCR sequences proved rare, with some public TCRs found in many donors. Among immune exposure information, only CMV serostatus was available.

The CDR3 runs to 16 residues. V shed 4 bases, J shed 4 bases, and the junction held 9 bases outside the gene matches. CDR1 and CDR2 (germline): SGHVS, FQNEAQ. The PCR contained 60 Vbeta and 13 Jbeta primers. TCRdb keeps only in-frame clones here, not all; method: immunoSEQ multiplex PCR. The sample consists of over 150,000 clones, 65% to 85% of them appearing once. Of note for this clone: Its antigen is undetermined.

J is TRBJ2-1 and V is TRBV7-8; 8 bases map to TRBD2. The sequence came from a woman in her 40s in good health and CMV-seropositive. The sequenced sample consisted of PBMCs. This CDR3 reads CASSSLAGGFYNEQFF. The DNA for the CDR3 is TGTGCCAGCAGCTCCTTGGCGGGAGGCTTTTACAATGAGCAGTTCTTC. Together with reference TRBV7-8 and TRBJ2-1, the CDR3 gives the full variable domain: GAGVSQSPRYKVAKRGQDVALRCDPISGHVSLFWYQQALGQGPEFLTYFQNEAQLDKSGLPSDRFFAERPEGSVSTLKIQRTQQEDSAVYLCASSSLAGGFYNEQFFGPGTRLTVL.